What follows describes a single T cell receptor beta chain. The data were obtained in a study of shared clonotypes between healthy human individuals. Using immunoSEQ multiplex PCR, the repertoire was profiled, and TCRdb retains in-frame clones only, with some absent. Of around 1 million clones listed, less than 85% are singletons. Input material: memory CD4+ T cells sorted from blood. Sample subset: CD45RA-negative fraction. This TCR came from a young man in good health.

The CDR3: CAWSSGRLYGYTF. In nucleotides, the CDR3 is TGTGCCTGGAGCTCAGGACGGCTCTATGGCTACACCTTC. The V gene is TRBV30, the J gene TRBJ1-2; D not certain. Trimming stripped 3 bases from V and 4 bases from J, with 12 bases between. The CDR3 runs 13 residues. CDR1 and CDR2 from the germline V gene are GTSNPN and SVGIG (reference sequence).